This T cell receptor (beta chain) was sequenced for a study of T cell changes during pregnancy in multiple sclerosis. V gave up 5 bases and J gave up 5 bases; unmatched junction bases: 7. The CDR3 has 14 residues. Germline V gene lookup returns CDR1 SEHNR and CDR2 FQNEAQ (reference sequence). Profiling relied on immunoSEQ multiplex PCR, and the TCRdb table lists in-frame clones only, not all of them. The top ten hold 3.5% of the sample, which has about 83,000 clones, approximately 91% seen once. This clone came up a few times. This chain connects TRBV7-9 to TRBJ1-1, with 8 bases identical to TRBD1. The source of this sequence is a female donor in good health, serving as a control in a pregnancy study. Some clones in this sample may be carry-over from other donors' samples. The material was PBMCs, obtained in the first trimester of pregnancy. Here the CDR3 reads CASSRRTGRTEAFF. For the CDR3, the DNA is TGTGCCAGCAGCCGGCGGACAGGGAGGACTGAAGCTTTCTTT. The full variable domain, its missing parts supplied by reference TRBV7-9 and TRBJ1-1, is DTGVSQNPRHKITKRGQNVTFRCDPISEHNRLYWYRQTLGQGPEFLTYFQNEAQLEKSRLLSDRFSAERPKGSFSTLEIQRTEQGDSAMYLCASSRRTGRTEAFFGQGTRLTVV.